These 30 T cell receptor beta chains were sequenced from one sample in a study of blood T cell repertoires in COVID-19. Measured with immunoSEQ multiplex PCR; TCRdb has only the in-frame clones, and not every one. The sample shows about 210,000 clones, around 83% of them seen only once. Source material: peripheral blood. These receptors were obtained from a woman aged 50 to 60 with acute or convalescent COVID-19.

The V call is TRBV21-1, the J call TRBJ1-5. TRBV21-1 is flagged as a pseudogene. The CDR3 totals 13 residues. CDR3 DNA sequence: TGTGCCAGCAGCAAAAACTCGGGTCAGCCCCAGCATTTT. Translated: CASSKNSGQPQHF.

This chain connects TRBV2 to TRBJ2-7, with TRBD2 matching 11 bases. V trimming: 10 bases; J trimming: 1 base; junction bases outside the gene matches: 9. Per germline, CDR1 SNHLY and CDR2 FYNNEI. The length of the CDR3 is 15 residues. DNA for the CDR3: TGTGCCACCTCGCTCCTAGCGGGAGGTTCCTACGAGCAGTACTTC. Translation gives CATSLLAGGSYEQYF. Full variable domain (outside the CDR3, taken from reference TRBV2 and TRBJ2-7): EPEVTQTPSHQVTQMGQEVILRCVPISNHLYFYWYRQILGQKVEFLVSFYNNEISEKSEIFDDQFSVERPDGSNFTLKIRSTKLEDSAMYFCATSLLAGGSYEQYFGPGTRLTVT.

The chain uses TRBV7-3 and TRBJ2-7; 8 bases line up with TRBD2. The CDR3 totals 15 residues. V shed 5 bases, J shed 0 bases, and the junction held 6 bases outside the gene matches. Germline CDR1 is SGHTA and CDR2 is FQGTGA. CDR3 sequence reads: CASSHYSGASYEQYF. CDR3 sequence (DNA): TGTGCCAGCAGCCACTATAGCGGGGCCTCCTACGAGCAGTACTTC.

This clone appeared a few times. This sequence joins TRBV30 and TRBJ2-5, with 8 nucleotides matching TRBD1. The CDR3 totals 14 residues. Trimming took 5 bases from V and 1 from J; bases not matched to a gene: 6. The V gene's germline CDR1 is GTSNPN and CDR2 SVGIG (reference sequence). The CDR3 sequence: CAWAHGTGQETQYF. DNA of the CDR3: TGTGCCTGGGCCCACGGGACAGGCCAAGAGACCCAGTACTTC.

V and J are TRBV28 and TRBJ2-5; TRBD1 is a possible D gene (6 bases). The CDR3 loop spans 15 amino acids. The germline gives CDR1 MDHEN, CDR2 SYDVKM. Trimming pared 5 bases from V and 4 bases from J, leaving 17 bases between. CDR3 coding DNA: TGTGCCAGCAGTACTCAGGTGGTAGGGGGAGAGACCCAGTACTTC. Translated: CASSTQVVGGETQYF. The variable domain in full, with the rest retrieved from reference TRBV28 and TRBJ2-5, is DVKVTQSSRYLVKRTGEKVFLECVQDMDHENMFWYRQDPGLGLRLIYFSYDVKMKEKGDIPEGYSVSREKKERFSLILESASTNQTSMYLCASSTQVVGGETQYFGPGTRLLVL.

The chain links TRBV20-1 to TRBJ2-5; TRBD2 agrees at 8 bases. This CDR3 is 11 amino acids long. J lost 9 bases, V lost 1 base, and 1 base had no gene match. Germline lookup yields CDR1 DFQATT and CDR2 SNEGSKA (reference sequence). The CDR3 sequence: CSARAGLAQYF. CDR3 nucleotides: TGCAGTGCTAGAGCGGGACTAGCCCAGTACTTC.

This chain links TRBV5-4 with TRBJ2-7; 9 nucleotides align to TRBD1. This CDR3 is 14 amino acids long. The ends lost 2 bases at V and 3 bases at J; junction bases unmatched: 3. Germline CDR1 and CDR2: SGHNT and YYREEE (reference sequence). Written as DNA, the CDR3 is TGTGCCAGCAGCTTTGACAGGGGGATCTACGAGCAGTACTTC. Translation gives CASSFDRGIYEQYF.

The chain uses TRBV13 and TRBJ1-2; 9 bases fit TRBD1. The CDR3 length is 19 residues. J lost 2 bases, V lost 1 base, and 14 bases had no gene match. The germline gives CDR1 PRHDT, CDR2 FYEKMQ (reference sequence). The CDR3 here is CASSLEFTLTGGTNYGYTF. Here the CDR3 DNA reads TGTGCCAGCAGCTTAGAATTCACCCTTACAGGGGGCACCAACTATGGCTACACCTTC.

V usage is TRBV10-1 and J usage is TRBJ2-3; no reliable D call. This CDR3 spans 14 amino acids. Between the trimmed V and J ends, which lost 0 bases and 6 bases, there was a span of 10 bases. In germline, CDR1 is WNHNN, CDR2 SYGVQD (reference sequence). The CDR3 is CASSESGRYDTQYF. CDR3 DNA sequence: TGCGCCAGCAGTGAGTCGGGCCGGTACGATACGCAGTATTTT.

The chain recombines TRBV20-1 with TRBJ1-1; 7 bases agree with TRBD1. The trim removed 3 bases at V and 3 bases at J, leaving 10 bases unmatched. Per the germline V gene, CDR1 is DFQATT and CDR2 is SNEGSKA (reference sequence). The CDR3 runs 15 residues. The CDR3 protein is CSASSAGGSDTEAFF. DNA for the CDR3: TGCAGTGCTAGTTCCGCAGGGGGATCGGACACTGAAGCTTTCTTT.

This clone occurred many times. As DNA, the CDR3 is TGTGCCAGCAGCTCACTAGACGATGAGCAGTTCTTC. Translation: CASSSLDDEQFF. The V call is TRBV3-1 (or the pseudogene TRBV3-2), the J call TRBJ2-1, with TRBD2 as a possible D gene (5 bases). The CDR3 is 12 residues long. The V end was cut by 5 bases, the J end by 8 bases, with 10 bases between. Germline values: CDR1 LGHDT, CDR2 YNNKEL (reference sequence).

The V gene is TRBV9, the J gene TRBJ2-3, with TRBD2 matching 15 bases. CDR1 and CDR2 from the germline V gene are SGDLS and YYNGEE. V dropped 4 bases and J dropped 3; count of bases not matched to a gene: 9. This CDR3 has 18 residues. The CDR3 nucleotides are TGTGCCAGCAGCTTCACCTCCGGGACTAGCGGGAGGACAGATACGCAGTATTTT. Translated: CASSFTSGTSGRTDTQYF.

CDR3 DNA: TGTGCTAGTGGTTTGGCCTCGGGGGGCTCAGTGAACACTGAAGCTTTCTTT. Protein product: CASGLASGGSVNTEAFF. The chain has TRBV12-5 and TRBJ1-1, with D possibly TRBD1 on 6 matching bases. This CDR3 has 17 residues. CDR1 is LGHNT and CDR2 is FRNRAP in the germline V gene. V was pared by 1 base and J by 0 bases, with 15 bases between.

The rearrangement links TRBV24-1 to TRBJ1-1, with 11 bases identical to TRBD1. CDR3 length equals 13 residues. Germline V gene sequence: CDR1 KGHDR, CDR2 SFDVKD. V lost 7 bases and J lost 4; bases outside the gene matches: 1. The CDR3 sequence is CATSGTGGTEAFF. Here the CDR3 DNA reads TGTGCCACCAGCGGGACAGGGGGCACTGAAGCTTTCTTT.

Concerning this clone itself: Sequence at one end of the junction differs from germline and may be a read error. This chain joins TRBV7-3 and TRBJ2-3, with 7 bases lining up with TRBD1. The CDR3 sequence is 13 residues long. CDR1 is SGHTA and CDR2 is FQGTGA in the germline V gene. The CDR3 nucleotides are TGTGCCAGCAGCATAACAGGGGCAGATACGCAGTATTTT. Its protein product is CASSITGADTQYF. Full variable domain (remainder filled in from reference TRBV7-3 and TRBJ2-3): GAGVSQTPSNKVTEKGKYVELRCDPISGHTALYWYRQSLGQGPEFLIYFQGTGAADDSGLPNDRFFAVRPEGSVSTLKIQRTERGDSAVYLCASSITGADTQYFGPGTRLTVL.

CDR3 in DNA: TGCGCCAGCAGCGTACTAGCGGAAGCGTACAATGAGCAGTTCTTC. This translates into CASSVLAEAYNEQFF. This chain joins TRBV5-1 and TRBJ2-1; 8 bases match TRBD2. Germline loops: CDR1 SGHRS, CDR2 YFSETQ. J gave up 4 bases and V 4 bases, and 7 bases lay outside the gene matches. This CDR3 is 15 amino acids long.

This clone has only one observation. V usage is TRBV6-2 or TRBV6-3 and J usage is TRBJ2-7, with D perhaps TRBD2 (5 bases). This CDR3 comprises 16 residues. The V gene lost 2 bases and the J gene lost 0 bases, with 14 bases spanning the gap. Germline V lookup: CDR1 MNHEY, CDR2 SVGEGT. The CDR3 is CASSYRRGLSSYEQYF. CDR3 DNA: TGTGCCAGCAGTTACAGGCGCGGGTTGAGCTCCTACGAGCAGTACTTC.

The genes are TRBV5-6 and TRBJ2-3; TRBD2 agrees at 7 bases. CDR1 and CDR2 from the germline V gene are SGHDT and YYEEEE. The V gene end was trimmed by 4 bases and the J gene end by 6 bases; junction bases not matched to a gene: 8. The CDR3 is 14 amino acids. DNA of the CDR3: TGTGCCAGCAGCCAGACTAGCCGGAGTGATACGCAGTATTTT. This sequence encodes CASSQTSRSDTQYF.

This clone was found a few times. The J gene is TRBJ2-7, the V gene TRBV2; D call uncertain. The CDR3 extends over 16 amino acids. V was pared by 4 bases and J by 9 bases, with 25 bases between. CDR1 SNHLY and CDR2 FYNNEI come from the germline V gene. CDR3 amino acids: CASSVRRRDSITLQYF. The CDR3 nucleotides read TGTGCCAGCAGTGTTCGTAGGCGAGACTCCATTACGTTGCAGTACTTC.

J is TRBJ1-3 and V is TRBV5-8, with D hard to call. Germline CDR1 SGHTS, CDR2 YDEGEE. CDR3 size: 15 residues. V dropped 6 bases and J dropped 4 bases, with 17 bases sitting between them. The DNA for the CDR3 is TGTGCCAGCATCCTGTCGACTCCGTTAGGAAACACCATATATTTT. Translated: CASILSTPLGNTIYF.

This clone was seen only a few times. The chain joins TRBV2 to TRBJ2-7, with TRBD1 as a possible D gene (6 bases). CDR3 length equals 13 residues. CDR1 is SNHLY, CDR2 FYNNEI, per germline. Trimming pared 1 base from V and 6 bases from J, leaving 10 bases between. CDR3 in amino acids: CASSEDQGSEQYF. The CDR3 DNA follows: TGTGCCAGCAGTGAAGACCAGGGGAGCGAGCAGTACTTC. Complete variable domain (other parts from reference TRBV2 and TRBJ2-7): EPEVTQTPSHQVTQMGQEVILRCVPISNHLYFYWYRQILGQKVEFLVSFYNNEISEKSEIFDDQFSVERPDGSNFTLKIRSTKLEDSAMYFCASSEDQGSEQYFGPGTRLTVT.

The chain recombines TRBV5-1 with TRBJ1-1, with D perhaps matching TRBD1 (5 bases). The germline gives CDR1 SGHRS, CDR2 YFSETQ. The V and J ends lost 0 bases and 6 bases respectively, with 9 bases between them. The CDR3 is 13 amino acids. The CDR3 loop is CASSLDMGPEAFF. CDR3 bases: TGCGCCAGCAGCTTGGATATGGGGCCTGAAGCTTTCTTT.

The chain couples TRBV3-1 (or the pseudogene TRBV3-2) to TRBJ2-1, with D possibly being TRBD2 (6 bases). Looked up from germline, CDR1 is LGHDT and CDR2 is YNNKEL (reference sequence). Trimming removed 7 bases at V and 5 bases at J, with 15 bases between. This CDR3 has 14 residues. CDR3 in DNA: TGTGCCAGCACCAGACTAGGGGCGAACAATGAGCAGTTCTTC. Protein product: CASTRLGANNEQFF.

The gene calls are TRBV19 and TRBJ2-6; perhaps TRBD1 as D (5 bases). The length of the CDR3 is 18 residues. Germline CDR1 LNHDA, CDR2 SQIVND (reference sequence). V was cut by 5 bases and J by 1 base, with 18 bases left in between. The CDR3 DNA is TGTGCCAGTAGTCACGGACCACCTCAGGGATCTGGGGCCAACGTCCTGACTTTC. Translated: CASSHGPPQGSGANVLTF.

The J gene is TRBJ2-7, the V gene TRBV21-1; the table gives TRBD1 as D, unverified against the DNA. TRBV21-1 is a listed pseudogene. The CDR3 runs 16 residues. The CDR3 nucleotides read TGTGCCAGCAGCTCGGGGACAGGAGTTAATTTCTACGAGCAGTACTTC. This translates into CASSSGTGVNFYEQYF.

The chain is built from TRBV5-1 and TRBJ1-1; D is undetermined. V lost 2 bases, J lost 1 base, and 9 bases lay in between. Germline values: CDR1 SGHRS, CDR2 YFSETQ. This CDR3 has 14 amino acids. For the CDR3, the DNA is TGCGCCAGCAGCTTTGGGAGCGGGAACACTGAAGCTTTCTTT. Protein sequence: CASSFGSGNTEAFF. Supplemented by reference TRBV5-1 and TRBJ1-1, the full variable domain reads KAGVTQTPRYLIKTRGQQVTLSCSPISGHRSVSWYQQTPGQGLQFLFEYFSETQRNKGNFPGRFSGRQFSNSRSEMNVSTLELGDSALYLCASSFGSGNTEAFFGQGTRLTVV.

This chain joins TRBV5-1 and TRBJ2-3; the D gene is possibly TRBD2 (6 bases). The V and J ends lost 1 base and 0 bases respectively, with 15 bases between them. The CDR3 is made up of 17 amino acids. The germline V gene has CDR1 SGHRS and CDR2 YFSETQ. The CDR3 DNA is TGCGCCAGCAGCTTGACCGGGCGGGGCTCTAGCACAGATACGCAGTATTTT. It encodes CASSLTGRGSSTDTQYF.

V gene TRBV11-2 combines with J gene TRBJ1-1; D might be TRBD1 (5 bases). V lost 5 bases and J lost 3, with 13 bases in between. The CDR3 contains 14 residues. The germline V gene has CDR1 SGHAT and CDR2 FQNNGV. The CDR3 spells CASSLREGDTEAFF. In nucleotides, the CDR3 is TGTGCCAGCAGCCTTAGGGAAGGGGACACTGAAGCTTTCTTT.

The CDR3 DNA sequence: TGCGCCAGCAGTGATGGGTCAGGAGGAGCAGATACGCAGTATTTT. It encodes CASSDGSGGADTQYF. The V call is TRBV10-1, the J call TRBJ2-3; possibly TRBD2 for D (5 bases). The length of the CDR3 is 15 residues. CDR1 and CDR2 (germline): WNHNN, SYGVQD (reference sequence). With 3 bases removed from V and 4 bases from J, the gap between germline ends came to 14 bases.

The rearrangement uses TRBV9 and TRBJ2-5; D gene unclear. CDR3 length: 12 residues. Germline CDR1 reads SGDLS; CDR2 reads YYNGEE. V lost 2 bases and J lost 3, with 5 bases in between. CDR3 bases: TGTGCCAGCAGCGTTGTCGAAGAGACCCAGTACTTC. Protein: CASSVVEETQYF.